A single sample gave rise to the 23 T cell receptor beta chains below, sequenced in a study of OX40 agonist ivuxolimab in advanced cancers. Profiling relied on immunoSEQ multiplex PCR, and the TCRdb table lists in-frame clones only, not all of them. The sample consists of 55,000 to 70,000 clones, around 90% of them appearing once. The starting material was CD4+ or CD8+ T cells sorted from blood, obtained in a trial of the OX40 agonist ivuxolimab. The source is an adult with an advanced solid tumor such as melanoma, head and neck, liver or kidney cancer.

The chain carries TRBV28 and TRBJ1-2; 7 bases fit TRBD1. Germline CDR1 MDHEN, CDR2 SYDVKM. The J segment lost 4 bases and the V segment lost 6 bases, leaving 8 bases of the junction unmatched. The CDR3 contains 14 residues. The CDR3 region is CASRNHAGGYGYTF. In DNA form, the CDR3 reads TGTGCCAGCAGAAATCACGCAGGGGGCTATGGCTACACCTTC.

V and J are TRBV5-4 and TRBJ2-7, with TRBD2 matching over 11 bases. The CDR3 sequence is 14 residues long. Germline CDR1 reads SGHNT; CDR2 reads YYREEE (reference sequence). V lost 3 bases, J lost 3 bases, and 2 bases stayed unmatched. The CDR3 coding sequence is TGTGCCAGCAGCTCACTAGCGGGAGTCTACGAGCAGTACTTC. Amino acids: CASSSLAGVYEQYF.

This chain connects TRBV30 to TRBJ1-1; D remains ambiguous. Germline lookup yields CDR1 GTSNPN and CDR2 SVGIG (reference sequence). The CDR3 sequence is 8 residues long. The V end lost 5 bases, the J end lost 8 bases, and 3 bases lay between the germline ends. In DNA form, the CDR3 reads TGTGCCTGGGGGGAAGCTTTCTTT. This encodes CAWGEAFF.

The chain recombines TRBV6-5 with TRBJ2-7, with 7 bases matching TRBD1. This CDR3 has 12 residues. Germline CDR1 is MNHEY and CDR2 is SVGAGI. V gave up 6 bases and J gave up 4 bases; unmatched junction bases: 3. The CDR3 spells CASSPGQYEQYF. Written as DNA, the CDR3 is TGTGCCAGCAGCCCGGGACAGTACGAGCAGTACTTC.

The chain recombines TRBV6-1 with TRBJ1-1; no definite D call. The CDR3 has 14 amino acids. The ends were cut back, 7 bases at V and 0 bases at J, with 12 bases in the middle. Germline V CDR1 and CDR2: MNHNS, SASEGT. The CDR3 loop is CASTKPGVNTEAFF. The CDR3 DNA reads as TGTGCCAGCACTAAGCCGGGCGTGAACACTGAAGCTTTCTTT.

The chain combines TRBV13 with TRBJ1-3, with 7 bases identical to TRBD1. CDR3 length: 14 residues. Germline V gene lookup returns CDR1 PRHDT and CDR2 FYEKMQ (reference sequence). Trimming cost V 9 bases and J 6 bases; bases outside gene matches: 11. Here the CDR3 DNA reads TGTGCCAGTAAGCGATTGGACAGGTTAAACACCATATATTTT. Encoded protein: CASKRLDRLNTIYF.

The rearrangement joins TRBV5-1 to TRBJ2-1; the match to TRBD2 covers 14 bases. Germline CDR1 is SGHRS and CDR2 is YFSETQ. V trimming: 0 bases; J trimming: 7 bases; junction bases outside the gene matches: 3. This CDR3 comprises 16 residues. CDR3 nucleotides: TGCGCCAGCAGCTTGGAAAGGACTAGCGGGAGGAATGAGCAGTTCTTC. Its translation is CASSLERTSGRNEQFF.

This clone was seen a single time. The chain has TRBV7-3 and TRBJ2-1, with 12 positions matching TRBD2. The V segment lost 4 bases and the J segment 3 bases; nucleotides outside the gene matches: 1. This CDR3 region has 15 residues. Germline assignment: CDR1 SGHTA and CDR2 FQGTGA. CDR3 amino acids: CASSSGLAGYNEQFF. CDR3 bases: TGTGCCAGCAGCTCGGGACTAGCGGGCTACAATGAGCAGTTCTTC. The complete variable domain, with remaining parts taken from reference TRBV7-3 and TRBJ2-1, reads GAGVSQTPSNKVTEKGKYVELRCDPISGHTALYWYRQSLGQGPEFLIYFQGTGAADDSGLPNDRFFAVRPEGSVSTLKIQRTERGDSAVYLCASSSGLAGYNEQFFGPGTRLTVL.

V and J are TRBV4-2 and TRBJ2-1, with 10 bases matching TRBD2. Trimming took 4 bases from V and 8 from J; bases not matched to a gene: 8. CDR1 is LGHNA and CDR2 is YNFKEQ in the germline V gene. The CDR3 is made up of 15 amino acids. Here the CDR3 reads CASSLGIAGGDEQFF. Written as DNA, the CDR3 is TGTGCCAGCAGCCTGGGAATAGCGGGGGGCGATGAGCAGTTCTTC.

The chain carries TRBV7-2 and TRBJ2-3; weak D call: TRBD2 (5 bases). Trimming shortened V by 2 bases and J by 5 bases, and 14 bases separated the two germline ends. Germline V lookup: CDR1 SGHTA, CDR2 FQGNSA. The CDR3 contains 15 residues. This chain's CDR3 is CASSLSPGRQDTQYF. CDR3 in DNA: TGTGCCAGCAGCTTAAGCCCGGGAAGGCAAGATACGCAGTATTTT. The entire variable domain, with the rest obtained from reference TRBV7-2 and TRBJ2-3, is as follows: GAGVSQSPSNKVTEKGKDVELRCDPISGHTALYWYRQSLGQGLEFLIYFQGNSAPDKSGLPSDRFSAERTGGSVSTLTIQRTQQEDSAVYLCASSLSPGRQDTQYFGPGTRLTVL.

This clone came up once. The chain recombines TRBV11-2 with TRBJ2-1; a possible D gene is TRBD1 (5 bases). V lost 2 bases and J 8 bases, leaving 10 bases between the germline ends. The length of the CDR3 is 13 residues. In germline, CDR1 is SGHAT, CDR2 FQNNGV. For the CDR3, the DNA is TGTGCCAGCAGCTTATCCAGGGTCGATGAGCAGTTCTTC. Protein product: CASSLSRVDEQFF.

A word on this clone: The junction does not match germline at one end; this may be a read error. This chain joins TRBV7-7 and TRBJ2-5, with 8 bases matching TRBD2. The germline V gene has CDR1 SSHAT and CDR2 FNYEAQ (reference sequence). The CDR3 loop spans 14 amino acids. This CDR3 is CASSLMTSEGTQYF. The DNA of the CDR3 is TGTGCTAGCAGCTTAATGACTAGCGAAGGGACCCAGTACTTC.

CDR3 region: CASSLGKVTDTQYF. The CDR3 nucleotides read TGTGCCAGCAGCTTAGGGAAAGTCACAGATACGCAGTATTTT. The chain has TRBV11-3 and TRBJ2-3; D is unclear. Germline V gives CDR1 SGHNT, CDR2 YENEEA. CDR3 length: 14 residues. Trimming stripped 1 base from V and 2 bases from J, with 7 bases between.

V and J are TRBV4-1 and TRBJ1-6; 8 nucleotides line up with TRBD1. The CDR3 covers 16 residues. The germline gives CDR1 MGHRA, CDR2 YSYEKL. V was clipped by 3 bases and J by 5 bases; unmatched bases: 6. DNA of the CDR3: TGCGCCAGCAGCCAGCCAGGACAGGGTAATAATTCACCCCTCCACTTT. Its translation is CASSQPGQGNNSPLHF.

This sequence joins TRBV10-1 and TRBJ2-4; D gene ambiguous. Germline CDR1 is WNHNN and CDR2 is SYGVQD (reference sequence). The CDR3 has 16 amino acids. Trimming removed 0 bases from V and 0 bases from J, with 9 bases in between. The CDR3 reads CASSESQLLAKNIQYF. In DNA, the CDR3 is TGCGCCAGCAGTGAGTCGCAGCTACTAGCCAAAAACATTCAGTACTTC.

This rearrangement joins TRBV5-1 to TRBJ2-2, with D perhaps matching TRBD1 (6 bases). Trimming pared 7 bases from V and 1 base from J, leaving 11 bases between. Germline V CDR1 and CDR2: SGHRS, YFSETQ. The CDR3 length is 14 residues. CDR3 protein: CASEKGQNTGELFF. CDR3 DNA: TGCGCCAGCGAGAAGGGACAGAACACCGGGGAGCTGTTTTTT.

The chain has TRBV5-5 and TRBJ2-2; TRBD1 matches 7 bases. This CDR3 has 16 amino acids. V shed 4 bases, J shed 1 base, and the junction held 7 bases outside the gene matches. Germline assignment: CDR1 SGHKS and CDR2 YYEKEE (reference sequence). CDR3 in DNA: TGTGCCAGCAGCATGGCTTACAGGGGGAACACCGGGGAGCTGTTTTTT. It specifies CASSMAYRGNTGELFF.

The chain links TRBV19 to TRBJ2-7, with 11 bases aligning to TRBD1. The CDR3 loop spans 14 amino acids. The germline gives CDR1 LNHDA, CDR2 SQIVND (reference sequence). Here the CDR3 reads CEFKAGTGGYEQYF. CDR3 coding DNA: TGTGAATTCAAAGCCGGGACAGGGGGCTACGAGCAGTACTTC.

The V and J genes are TRBV7-2 and TRBJ1-1; no definite D call. The germline V and J ends were trimmed by 5 bases and 5 bases, with 15 bases remaining between them. Germline V gene data show CDR1 as SGHTA and CDR2 as FQGNSA. This CDR3 region has 14 residues. The DNA of the CDR3 is TGTGCCAGCAGCCCTCGTAGGCTGACTACTGAAGCTTTCTTT. Translation: CASSPRRLTTEAFF.

This sequence joins TRBV28 and TRBJ1-2, with a possible D match to TRBD1 (6 bases). Deletions cut 6 bases from V and 7 bases from J, with 21 bases between. This CDR3 comprises 15 residues. CDR1 MDHEN and CDR2 SYDVKM come from the germline V gene. In DNA form, the CDR3 reads TGTGCCAGCAGGGACCTACAGGGCCCCCTCGGTGGCTACACCTTC. As protein: CASRDLQGPLGGYTF.

In this sample, this clone turned up a few times. The V call is TRBV14, the J call TRBJ2-3; no clear D gene. Germline loops: CDR1 SGHDN, CDR2 FVKESK. The CDR3 length is 12 residues. Trimming removed 4 bases at V and 4 bases at J, with 6 bases between. The CDR3 nucleotides are TGTGCCAGCAGCCCCACCCCAGATACGCAGTATTTT. Protein: CASSPTPDTQYF.

The J gene is TRBJ1-6, the V gene TRBV5-1; 7 nucleotides match TRBD1. Looked up from germline, CDR1 is SGHRS and CDR2 is YFSETQ. The junction had 8 bases not matched to a gene; V was cut back by 8 bases and J by 0 bases. CDR3 length: 16 amino acids. The CDR3 here is CASQETGRSYNSPLHF. DNA of the CDR3: TGCGCCAGTCAAGAGACAGGGCGCTCCTATAATTCACCCCTCCACTTT.

The J gene is TRBJ1-5, the V gene TRBV10-3; D gene ambiguous. In germline, CDR1 is ENHRY, CDR2 SYGVKD. Between the trimmed V and J ends, which lost 2 bases and 1 base, there was a span of 6 bases. CDR3 length equals 14 residues. The CDR3: CAISEDRSNQPQHF. Here the CDR3 DNA reads TGTGCCATCAGTGAGGATCGGAGCAATCAGCCCCAGCATTTT.